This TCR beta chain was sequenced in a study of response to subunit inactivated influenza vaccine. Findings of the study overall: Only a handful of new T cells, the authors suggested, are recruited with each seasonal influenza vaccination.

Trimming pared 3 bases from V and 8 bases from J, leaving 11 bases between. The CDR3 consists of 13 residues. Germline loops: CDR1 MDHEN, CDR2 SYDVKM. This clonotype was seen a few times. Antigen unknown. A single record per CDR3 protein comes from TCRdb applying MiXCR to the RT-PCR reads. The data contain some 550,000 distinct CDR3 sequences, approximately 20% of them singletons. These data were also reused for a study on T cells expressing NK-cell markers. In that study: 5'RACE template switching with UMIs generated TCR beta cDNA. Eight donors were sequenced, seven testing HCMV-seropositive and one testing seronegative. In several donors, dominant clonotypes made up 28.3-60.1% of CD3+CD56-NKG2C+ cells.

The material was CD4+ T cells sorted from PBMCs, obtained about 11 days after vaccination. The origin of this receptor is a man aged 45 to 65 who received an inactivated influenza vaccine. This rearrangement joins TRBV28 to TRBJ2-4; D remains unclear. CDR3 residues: CASSFTPPHIQYF. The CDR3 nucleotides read TGTGCCAGCAGTTTTACCCCCCCCCACATTCAGTACTTC.